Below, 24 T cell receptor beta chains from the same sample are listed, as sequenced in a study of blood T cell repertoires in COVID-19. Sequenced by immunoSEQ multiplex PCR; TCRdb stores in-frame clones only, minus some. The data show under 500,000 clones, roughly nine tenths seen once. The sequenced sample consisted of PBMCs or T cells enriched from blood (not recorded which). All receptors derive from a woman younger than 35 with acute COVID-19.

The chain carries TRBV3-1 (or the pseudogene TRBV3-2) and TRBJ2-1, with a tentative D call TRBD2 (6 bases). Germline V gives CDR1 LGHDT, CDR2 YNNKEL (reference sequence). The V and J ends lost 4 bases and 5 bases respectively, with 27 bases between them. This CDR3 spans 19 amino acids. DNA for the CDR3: TGTGCCAGCAGCCCCGGACTACCCCAATTAAGCCTCCAAAACAATGAGCAGTTCTTC. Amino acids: CASSPGLPQLSLQNNEQFF.

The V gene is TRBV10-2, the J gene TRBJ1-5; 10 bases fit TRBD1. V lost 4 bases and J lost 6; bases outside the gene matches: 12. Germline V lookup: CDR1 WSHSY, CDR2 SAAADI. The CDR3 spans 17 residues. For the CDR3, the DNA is TGCGCCAGCAGTGCCCCAAAAGACAGGGGGCGAAGTCAGCCCCAGCATTTT. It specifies CASSAPKDRGRSQPQHF.

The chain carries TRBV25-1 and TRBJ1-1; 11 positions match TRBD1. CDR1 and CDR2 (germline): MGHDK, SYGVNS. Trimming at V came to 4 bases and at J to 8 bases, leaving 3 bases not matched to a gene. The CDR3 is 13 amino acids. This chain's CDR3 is CASSVGQGAEAFF. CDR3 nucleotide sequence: TGTGCCAGCAGTGTTGGACAGGGGGCCGAAGCTTTCTTT.

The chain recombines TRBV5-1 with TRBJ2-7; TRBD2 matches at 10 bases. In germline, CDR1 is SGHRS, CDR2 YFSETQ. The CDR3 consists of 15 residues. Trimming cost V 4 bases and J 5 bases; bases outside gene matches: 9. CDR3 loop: CASSEQAGGPDEQYF. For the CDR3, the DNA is TGCGCCAGCAGCGAACAAGCGGGAGGGCCTGACGAGCAGTACTTC.

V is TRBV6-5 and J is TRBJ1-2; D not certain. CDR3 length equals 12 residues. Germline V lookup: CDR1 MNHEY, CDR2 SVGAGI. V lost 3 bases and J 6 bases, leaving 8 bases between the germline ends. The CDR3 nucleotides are TGTGCCAGCAGTTATCGCGGGGATGGCTACACCTTC. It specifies CASSYRGDGYTF.

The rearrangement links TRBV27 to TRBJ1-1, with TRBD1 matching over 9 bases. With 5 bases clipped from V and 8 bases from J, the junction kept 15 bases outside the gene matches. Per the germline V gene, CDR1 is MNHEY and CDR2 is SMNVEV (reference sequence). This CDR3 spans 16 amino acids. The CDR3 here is CASSLYGTGIFGEAFF. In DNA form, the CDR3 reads TGTGCCAGCAGTCTATACGGGACAGGGATATTCGGGGAAGCTTTCTTT.

In DNA, the CDR3 is TGTGCCTGGAGCTACCAACTAGGGAATAATGAAAAACTGTTTTTT. Translation: CAWSYQLGNNEKLFF. This rearrangement joins TRBV30 to TRBJ1-4; the D is unclear. Trimming pared 3 bases from V and 4 bases from J, leaving 15 bases between. This CDR3 has 15 residues. Germline V CDR1 and CDR2: GTSNPN, SVGIG (reference sequence).

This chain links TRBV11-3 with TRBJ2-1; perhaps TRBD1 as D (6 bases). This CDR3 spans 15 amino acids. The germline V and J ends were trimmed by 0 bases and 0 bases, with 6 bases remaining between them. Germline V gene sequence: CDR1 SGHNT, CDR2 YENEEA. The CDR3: CASSLEDSSYNEQFF. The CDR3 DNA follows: TGTGCCAGCAGCTTAGAGGACAGCTCCTACAATGAGCAGTTCTTC.

CDR3 in DNA: TGCGCCAGCAGTGAGTCGACTTTTGGGGGCCGGAAAAACATTCAGTACTTC. Its translation is CASSESTFGGRKNIQYF. The genes are TRBV10-1 and TRBJ2-4, with a possible D match to TRBD1 (6 bases). CDR1 and CDR2 (germline): WNHNN, SYGVQD (reference sequence). The CDR3 is made up of 17 amino acids. Trimming stripped 0 bases from V and 4 bases from J, with 16 bases between.

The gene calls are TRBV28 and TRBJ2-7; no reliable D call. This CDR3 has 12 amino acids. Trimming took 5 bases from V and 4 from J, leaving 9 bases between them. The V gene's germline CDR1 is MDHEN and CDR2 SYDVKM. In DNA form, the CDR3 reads TGTGCCAGCAGTACTACGAAGTACGAGCAGTACTTC. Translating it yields CASSTTKYEQYF.

The CDR3 DNA reads as TGCGCCAGCAGCAGAAACAGGGTCACCGGGGAGCTGTTTTTT. Its protein is CASSRNRVTGELFF. This rearrangement joins TRBV5-1 to TRBJ2-2, with TRBD1 as a possible D gene (6 bases). V lost 4 bases and J lost 4, with 11 bases in between. Germline CDR1 and CDR2: SGHRS and YFSETQ. This CDR3 is 14 amino acids long.

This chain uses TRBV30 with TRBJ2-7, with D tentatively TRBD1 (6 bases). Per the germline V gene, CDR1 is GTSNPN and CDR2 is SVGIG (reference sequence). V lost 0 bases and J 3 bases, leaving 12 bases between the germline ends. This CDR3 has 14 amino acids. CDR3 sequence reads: CAWSVLAGVYEQYF. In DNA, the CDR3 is TGTGCCTGGAGTGTTTTGGCAGGGGTCTACGAGCAGTACTTC.

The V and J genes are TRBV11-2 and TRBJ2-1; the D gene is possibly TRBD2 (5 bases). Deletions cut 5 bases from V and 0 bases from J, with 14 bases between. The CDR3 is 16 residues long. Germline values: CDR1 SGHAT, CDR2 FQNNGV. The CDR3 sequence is CASSILGALSYNEQFF. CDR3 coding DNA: TGTGCCAGCAGCATCCTGGGAGCTCTCTCCTACAATGAGCAGTTCTTC.

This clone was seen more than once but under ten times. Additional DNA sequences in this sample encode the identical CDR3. The CDR3 loop reads CASSPRPDSPLHF. The CDR3 nucleotides read TGTGCCAGCTCACCACGGCCAGATTCACCCCTCCACTTT. The gene calls are TRBV18 and TRBJ1-6; no clear D gene. From germline, CDR1 is KGHSH and CDR2 LQKENI. Trimming removed 1 base from V and 8 bases from J, with 6 bases in between. CDR3 length equals 13 residues.

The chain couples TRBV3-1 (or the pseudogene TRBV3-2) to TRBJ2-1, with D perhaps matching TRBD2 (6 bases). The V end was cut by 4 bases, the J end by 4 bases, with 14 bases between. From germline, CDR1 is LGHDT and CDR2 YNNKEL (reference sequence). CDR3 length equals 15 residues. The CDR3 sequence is CASSRAGAGYNEQFF. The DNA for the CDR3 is TGTGCCAGCAGCCGGGCAGGAGCGGGTTACAATGAGCAGTTCTTC.

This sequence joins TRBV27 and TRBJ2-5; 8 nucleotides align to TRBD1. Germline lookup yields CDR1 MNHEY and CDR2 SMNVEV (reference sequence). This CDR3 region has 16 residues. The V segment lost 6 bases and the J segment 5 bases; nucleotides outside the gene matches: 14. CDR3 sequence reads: CASSWAGGAPVETQYF. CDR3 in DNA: TGTGCCAGCAGCTGGGCAGGGGGCGCCCCCGTTGAGACCCAGTACTTC.

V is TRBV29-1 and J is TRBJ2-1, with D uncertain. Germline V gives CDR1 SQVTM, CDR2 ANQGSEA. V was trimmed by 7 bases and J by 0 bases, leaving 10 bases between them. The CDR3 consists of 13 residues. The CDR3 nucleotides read TGCAGCGCGGCCGACCGCTCCTACAATGAGCAGTTCTTC. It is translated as CSAADRSYNEQFF.

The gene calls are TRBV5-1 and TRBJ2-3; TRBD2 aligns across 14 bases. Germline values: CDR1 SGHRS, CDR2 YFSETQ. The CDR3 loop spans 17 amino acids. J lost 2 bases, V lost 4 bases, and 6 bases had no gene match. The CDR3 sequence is CASSPRLAGGITDTQYF. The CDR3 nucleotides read TGCGCCAGCAGCCCGAGACTAGCGGGAGGGATCACAGATACGCAGTATTTT.

CDR3 residues: CASSVGLKGAYEQYF. CDR3 nucleotide sequence: TGCGCCAGCAGCGTCGGCTTGAAGGGAGCCTACGAGCAGTACTTC. J is TRBJ2-7 and V is TRBV4-1; TRBD2 is a possible D gene (5 bases). Trimming removed 5 bases from V and 2 bases from J, with 16 bases in between. Germline CDR1 reads MGHRA; CDR2 reads YSYEKL. CDR3 length equals 15 residues.

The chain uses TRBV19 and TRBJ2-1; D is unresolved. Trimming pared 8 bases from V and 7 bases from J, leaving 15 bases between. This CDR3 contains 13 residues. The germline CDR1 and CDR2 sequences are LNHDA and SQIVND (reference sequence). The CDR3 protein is CASYNENSNEQFF. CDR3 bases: TGTGCCAGTTATAACGAGAATTCAAATGAGCAGTTCTTC.

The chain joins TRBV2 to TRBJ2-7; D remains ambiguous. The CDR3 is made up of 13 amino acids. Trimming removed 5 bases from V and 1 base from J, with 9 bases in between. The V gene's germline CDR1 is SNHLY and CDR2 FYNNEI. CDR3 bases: TGTGCCAGCAGTTCCTTATCTTCCTACGAGCAGTACTTC. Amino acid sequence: CASSSLSSYEQYF. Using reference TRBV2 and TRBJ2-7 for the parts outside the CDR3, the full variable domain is EPEVTQTPSHQVTQMGQEVILRCVPISNHLYFYWYRQILGQKVEFLVSFYNNEISEKSEIFDDQFSVERPDGSNFTLKIRSTKLEDSAMYFCASSSLSSYEQYFGPGTRLTVT.

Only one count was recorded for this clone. The CDR3 coding sequence is TGTGCCAGCAGTTTATCTAGCGGATATGAGCAGTTCTTC. Its protein product is CASSLSSGYEQFF. The rearrangement links TRBV12-3 or TRBV12-4 to TRBJ2-1, with TRBD2 matching over 7 bases. The CDR3 totals 13 residues. Losses at the gene ends were 2 bases for V and 8 bases for J; bases not matched to a gene: 3.

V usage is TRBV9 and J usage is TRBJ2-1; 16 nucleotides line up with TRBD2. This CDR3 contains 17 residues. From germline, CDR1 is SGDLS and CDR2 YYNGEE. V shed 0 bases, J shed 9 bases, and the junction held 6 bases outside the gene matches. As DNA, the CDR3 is TGTGCCAGCAGCGTAGCGGGACTAGCGGGGGGGCAGGGTGAGCAGTTCTTC. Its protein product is CASSVAGLAGGQGEQFF.

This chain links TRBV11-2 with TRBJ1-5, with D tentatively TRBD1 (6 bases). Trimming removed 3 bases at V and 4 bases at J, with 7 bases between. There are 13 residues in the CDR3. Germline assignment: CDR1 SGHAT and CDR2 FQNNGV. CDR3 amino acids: CASSLGQNQPQHF. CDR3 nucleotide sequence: TGTGCCAGCAGCTTGGGACAAAATCAGCCCCAGCATTTT.